The rows below give T cell receptor beta chains drawn from one sample of a study of blood T cell repertoires in COVID-19. The repertoire was sequenced with immunoSEQ multiplex PCR; TCRdb's copy has only in-frame clones and lacks some. The data contain a few hundred thousand clones, more than 70% of them seen just once; the ten biggest clones take up approximately 1.9%. Sequenced: PBMCs or T cells enriched from blood (not recorded which). The receptors come from a man in his forties or fifties in a cohort exposed to, infected with or recovered from COVID-19 (not recorded which). Each CDR3 is given with its conserved first and last residue. D genes are given only for firm matches. Clone size is stated in some rows and not others, as once, few, many or a class when expanded.

v_gene: TRBV5-6; len: 16; j_gene: TRBJ2-2; abundance: -; d_gene: TRBD2; CDR3nt: TGTGCCAGCAGCTTGTGGCTAGCGGGAGCAACCGGGGAGCTGTTTTTT; CDR3aa: CASSLWLAGATGELFF
v_gene: TRBV18; len: 16; j_gene: TRBJ1-4; abundance: -; d_gene: -; CDR3nt: TGTGCCAGCTCAACATCAGATCCAGGGAATGGTGAAAAACTGTTTTTT; CDR3aa: CASSTSDPGNGEKLFF
v_gene: TRBV25-1; len: 14; j_gene: TRBJ1-4; abundance: -; d_gene: TRBD1; CDR3nt: TGTGCCAGCAGTGTCAGGGGGCCCGTTGAAAAACTGTTTTTT; CDR3aa: CASSVRGPVEKLFF
v_gene: TRBV2; len: 10; j_gene: TRBJ2-1; abundance: -; d_gene: -; CDR3nt: TGTGCCAGCAGGGGAGGAGAGCAGTTCTTC; CDR3aa: CASRGGEQFF
v_gene: TRBV9; len: 14; j_gene: TRBJ1-4; abundance: -; d_gene: -; CDR3nt: TGTGCCAGCACCATATCAGCAACTAATGAAAAACTGTTTTTT; CDR3aa: CASTISATNEKLFF
v_gene: TRBV27; len: 14; j_gene: TRBJ1-5; abundance: -; d_gene: -; CDR3nt: TGTGCCAGCAAGGGAACAGGGCGCAATCAGCCCCAGCATTTT; CDR3aa: CASKGTGRNQPQHF
v_gene: TRBV15; len: 15; j_gene: TRBJ1-4; abundance: -; d_gene: -; CDR3nt: TGTGCCACCAGCAGAAACAGGAAAGTAGGTGAAAAACTGTTTTTT; CDR3aa: CATSRNRKVGEKLFF
v_gene: TRBV5-6; len: 13; j_gene: TRBJ1-1; abundance: -; d_gene: -; CDR3nt: TGTGCCAGCAGCTTGGATCGTGTTACTGAAGCTTTCTTT; CDR3aa: CASSLDRVTEAFF
v_gene: TRBV9; len: 17; j_gene: TRBJ1-3; abundance: -; d_gene: -; CDR3nt: TGTGCCAGCAGCGTAGCTGGTGGGGGGAGCTCTGGAAACACCATATATTTT; CDR3aa: CASSVAGGGSSGNTIYF
v_gene: TRBV10-1; len: 13; j_gene: TRBJ1-1; abundance: -; d_gene: TRBD1; CDR3nt: TGCGCCAGCAGTACAGGGGTGGCTACTGAAGCTTTCTTT; CDR3aa: CASSTGVATEAFF
v_gene: TRBV18; len: 16; j_gene: TRBJ2-5; abundance: -; d_gene: TRBD2; CDR3nt: TGTGCCAGCTCACCCGTAATAGCGGGAGGTGGAGAGACCCAGTACTTC; CDR3aa: CASSPVIAGGGETQYF
v_gene: TRBV11-2; len: 14; j_gene: TRBJ2-2; abundance: -; d_gene: -; CDR3nt: TGTGCCAGCAGCTTATTCGGGGTTACCGGGGAGCTGTTTTTT; CDR3aa: CASSLFGVTGELFF
v_gene: TRBV6-5; len: 14; j_gene: TRBJ1-5; abundance: few; d_gene: -; CDR3nt: TGTGCCAGCAGCCGGGTTGAGAGCAATCAGCCCCAGCATTTT; CDR3aa: CASSRVESNQPQHF
v_gene: TRBV19; len: 14; j_gene: TRBJ2-5; abundance: -; d_gene: -; CDR3nt: TGTGCCAGTAGTGTGGCATTGCTTGAAGAGACCCAGTACTTC; CDR3aa: CASSVALLEETQYF
v_gene: TRBV5-1; len: 12; j_gene: TRBJ2-3; abundance: many; d_gene: TRBD1; CDR3nt: TGCGCCAGCAGCTGGAACAGGGGGGAGCAGTATTTT; CDR3aa: CASSWNRGEQYF
v_gene: TRBV6-5; len: 15; j_gene: TRBJ2-7; abundance: few; d_gene: TRBD2; CDR3nt: TGTGCCAGCAGTTACTCAGCTAGCGGAAGCTACGAGCAGTACTTC; CDR3aa: CASSYSASGSYEQYF
v_gene: TRBV19; len: 20; j_gene: TRBJ1-1; abundance: -; d_gene: -; CDR3nt: TGTGCCAGTAGTTTTTCCCGTTTAGGACAAGGTTCTTCTGGGAACACTGAAGCTTTCTTT; CDR3aa: CASSFSRLGQGSSGNTEAFF
v_gene: TRBV27; len: 16; j_gene: TRBJ2-1; abundance: few; d_gene: -; CDR3nt: TGTGCCAGCAGTTTAGTGGGTGTACGCGACAACAATGAGCAGTTCTTC; CDR3aa: CASSLVGVRDNNEQFF
v_gene: TRBV5-1; len: 15; j_gene: TRBJ1-4; abundance: -; d_gene: TRBD1; CDR3nt: TGCGCCAGCAGCTGGGCCGGGACAGGGGGTGAAAAACTGTTTTTT; CDR3aa: CASSWAGTGGEKLFF
v_gene: TRBV29-1; len: 12; j_gene: TRBJ2-7; abundance: few; d_gene: TRBD1; CDR3nt: TGCAGCGTTGTAGTCAGGGGGACCGAGCAGTACTTC; CDR3aa: CSVVVRGTEQYF
v_gene: TRBV11-3; len: 16; j_gene: TRBJ2-1; abundance: -; d_gene: TRBD1; CDR3nt: TGTGCCAGCAGCTTAGGTGGGACAGGGAACGAGAATGAGCAGTTCTTC; CDR3aa: CASSLGGTGNENEQFF
v_gene: TRBV25-1; len: 16; j_gene: TRBJ2-7; abundance: -; d_gene: TRBD2; CDR3nt: TGTGCCAGCAGTGAATTTACTAGCGGGAGGACCAGCGAGCAGTACTTC; CDR3aa: CASSEFTSGRTSEQYF